A selection of T cell receptor beta chains follows, all from one sample in a study of human T cells and chemical hapten exposure. TCRdb fed the RACE reads into MiXCR, producing one record per CDR3 protein. Of some 200,000 distinct CDR3 sequences detected, around 24% appear once; the ten largest clones hold about 7%. The specimen comprised whole blood, sampled in connection with sensitization to the hapten diphenylcyclopropenone (DPC). The source is a woman in her 50s with alopecia areata. Some clones in this sample may be carry-over from other donors' samples. CDR3s include the opening cysteine and the closing phenylalanine or tryptophan. Fields, in order: J gene, clone size, V gene, D gene, CDR3 length, CDR3 DNA, CDR3 protein. D genes are given only for firm matches. Rows may omit the clone size; those that give it use once, few, many or a size class.

>TRBJ2-7|-|TRBV4-2|TRBD1|15
TGTGCCAGCAGCCAAGAAAGGACAGGGCTCTACGAGCAGTACTTC
CASSQERTGLYEQYF
>TRBJ2-2|-|TRBV29-1|TRBD2|14
TGCAGCGCCGGGACTAGCGGAAACACCGGGGAGCTGTTTTTT
CSAGTSGNTGELFF
>TRBJ2-7|few|TRBV29-1|-|11
TGCAGCGTTAAGACTAGCTACGAGCAGTACTTC
CSVKTSYEQYF
>TRBJ1-5|-|TRBV11-2|TRBD1|14
TGTGCCAGCAGCTCGGGACAGGGGGATCAGCCCCAGCATTTT
CASSSGQGDQPQHF
>TRBJ2-7|-|TRBV10-2|-|11
TGCGCCAGCCGGGGCCCGGGCGAGCAGTACTTC
CASRGPGEQYF
>TRBJ1-3|-|TRBV5-1|-|16
TGCGCCAGCACCCATGGAACAGGAGCCTCTGGAAACACCATATATTTT
CASTHGTGASGNTIYF
>TRBJ1-1|-|TRBV20-1|-|14
TGCAGTGCCCTACCGGGTCCGCTAAACACTGAAGCTTTCTTT
CSALPGPLNTEAFF
>TRBJ2-2|-|TRBV30|TRBD1|16
TGTGCCTGGAGTGAAAACAGGGGGCAAGGCACCGGGGAGCTGTTTTTT
CAWSENRGQGTGELFF
>TRBJ2-3|many|TRBV30|-|16
TGTGCCTGGAGTGCTGAAGAGGACCGGTTGGCAGATACGCAGTATTTT
CAWSAEEDRLADTQYF
>TRBJ2-3|-|TRBV11-1|TRBD2|15
TGTGCCAGCAGGCAAGGGAGGGCCAGCACAGATACGCAGTATTTT
CASRQGRASTDTQYF
>TRBJ1-1|-|TRBV2|-|13
TGTGCCAGCAGTGAAGAGGGTAGTATTGAAGCTTTCTTT
CASSEEGSIEAFF
>TRBJ1-2|-|TRBV29-1|-|12
TGCAGCGTCGGACCCTCTTTATATGGCTACACCTTC
CSVGPSLYGYTF
>TRBJ2-7|-|TRBV5-1|TRBD2|16
TGCGCCAGCAGCTTGGGACTAGCGGGAGTTGTTGACGAGCAGTACTTC
CASSLGLAGVVDEQYF
>TRBJ2-1|few|TRBV5-1|-|15
TGCGCCAGCAGCTTAGTCGGAACTTCCTACAATGAGCAGTTCTTC
CASSLVGTSYNEQFF
>TRBJ1-1|few|TRBV20-1|-|11
TGCAGTGCCCCTCTGAACACTGAAGCTTTCTTT
CSAPLNTEAFF
>TRBJ2-3|-|TRBV6-1|TRBD2|16
TGTGCCAGCAGTGAGTCTAGCGGGTCTAGCACAGATACGCAGTATTTT
CASSESSGSSTDTQYF
>TRBJ2-7|few|TRBV4-2|-|16
TGTGCCAGCAGCCAAGTAAGGTCTGGACTGCCCTTAGAGCAGTACTTC
CASSQVRSGLPLEQYF
>TRBJ2-3|-|TRBV5-1|-|14
TGCGCCAGCAGCGGAGGGTTGGCCACAGATACGCAGTATTTT
CASSGGLATDTQYF
>TRBJ2-5|few|TRBV20-1|-|18
TGCAGTGCTAGAATATATGGTAACAGGGAAACAATAGGGGAGACCCAGTACTTC
CSARIYGNRETIGETQYF
>TRBJ2-1|-|TRBV5-1|TRBD2|14
TGCGCCAGCAGGGTATCGACTAGCGACGGCGAGCAGTTCTTC
CASRVSTSDGEQFF
>TRBJ2-3|few|TRBV5-1|TRBD1|16
TGCGCCAGCAGAACCGGGCGGGACAGGGACGCATATACGCAGTATTTT
CASRTGRDRDAYTQYF
>TRBJ2-2|-|TRBV10-3|-|14
TGTGCCATCAGGACGAGGGATAATACCGGGGAGCTGTTTTTT
CAIRTRDNTGELFF
>TRBJ1-5|-|TRBV4-2|TRBD1|15
TGTGCCAGCAGCCAAGGGACAGGTAACAATCAGCCCCAGCATTTT
CASSQGTGNNQPQHF
>TRBJ2-3|-|TRBV5-1|-|14
TGCGCCAGCAGCGTTGACAGGCCCACAGATACGCAGTATTTT
CASSVDRPTDTQYF
>TRBJ2-3|-|TRBV20-1|TRBD2|16
TGCAGTGCTAGCCCTCTAGCGGGAGGAGGCACAGATACGCAGTATTTT
CSASPLAGGGTDTQYF
>TRBJ2-7|few|TRBV7-8|TRBD2|16
TGTGCCAGCAGGGCGGGCCTAGCGGGAAGGAACTACGAGCAGTACTTC
CASRAGLAGRNYEQYF